This TCR beta chain was observed in a study of vaccination and CD4 T cells after COVID-19. Treatment described: roughly 10-day PBMC culture with coronavirus spike peptide pools or control peptides (ViraFEST assay). This clonotype has just a few counts. Antigen: not known. Sequencing of cultured CD4+ T cell DNA used the Oncomine TCR Beta short-read assay. TCRdb re-derived calls from the PCR reads in MiXCR, one entry per CDR3 protein. Of about 25,000 distinct CDR3 sequences listed, 49% are singletons. General observations from the study: Spike mono-reactivity was the property of 304 of 307 vaccine-specific clones in convalescent patients.

The receptor comes from a human donor who had recovered from COVID-19. Sequencing was done on a sample of CD4+ T cells from blood, cultured in vitro.

The CDR3 DNA reads as TGTGCCACCAGTGACTTATATAGCAATCAGCCCCAGCATTTT. It codes for CATSDLYSNQPQHF. The chain uses TRBV24-1 and TRBJ1-5; no clear D. The V end was cut by 4 bases, the J end by 0 bases, with 6 bases between. The CDR3 has 14 amino acids. CDR1 KGHDR and CDR2 SFDVKD come from the germline V gene.